The 25 T cell receptor beta chains given below trace back to one sample, sequenced in a study of T cell repertoires in cytomegalovirus infection. A single record per CDR3 protein comes from TCRdb applying MiXCR to the reads. Of about 680,000 distinct CDR3 sequences listed, approximately 25% are singletons. Sequencing used CD8+ T cells from PBMCs. The source of these receptors is a human donor in good health (CMV status not recorded). Some clones in this sample may be carry-over from other donors' samples.

V usage is TRBV29-1 and J usage is TRBJ2-5, with D uncertain. CDR3 size: 11 residues. Germline lookup yields CDR1 SQVTM and CDR2 ANQGSEA. V was shortened by 6 bases and J by 5 bases, with 10 bases between the two germline ends. This chain's CDR3 is CSVMGGETQYF. The CDR3 coding sequence is TGCAGCGTGATGGGTGGGGAGACCCAGTACTTC.

The rearrangement uses TRBV20-1 and TRBJ2-1; a weak D match, TRBD2 (5 bases). The CDR3 has 12 residues. Germline V gene lookup returns CDR1 DFQATT and CDR2 SNEGSKA (reference sequence). V was trimmed by 6 bases and J by 6 bases, leaving 12 bases between them. The CDR3 DNA follows: TGCAGTGCGCCGCCCCGGGGCAATGAGCAGTTCTTC. Translated, it gives CSAPPRGNEQFF.

V usage is TRBV7-6 and J usage is TRBJ1-1; 7 nucleotides agree with TRBD1. Trimming at V came to 7 bases and at J to 0 bases, leaving 11 bases not matched to a gene. The germline gives CDR1 SGHVS, CDR2 FNYEAQ. The CDR3 sequence is 16 residues long. CDR3 sequence reads: CASNFLTGPVNTEAFF. CDR3 DNA sequence: TGTGCCAGCAACTTCCTGACAGGGCCTGTGAACACTGAAGCTTTCTTT.

This clonotype appeared a few times. CDR3 nucleotide sequence: TGTGCCAGCGGGGACGGAGGGAACACTGAAGCTTTCTTT. This translates into CASGDGGNTEAFF. This sequence joins TRBV2 and TRBJ1-1, with D possibly being TRBD1 (5 bases). V was cut by 8 bases and J by 1 base, with 11 bases left in between. CDR1 is SNHLY and CDR2 is FYNNEI in the germline V gene. This CDR3 region has 13 residues.

This rearrangement joins TRBV7-6 to TRBJ2-4, with TRBD1 matching 8 bases. V shed 1 base, J shed 6 bases, and the junction held 8 bases outside the gene matches. CDR1 is SGHVS and CDR2 is FNYEAQ in the germline V gene. CDR3 length: 16 residues. The CDR3 DNA is TGTGCCAGCAGCTTAGGCAGGGGGCGAGGGGTAAACATTCAGTACTTC. Protein sequence: CASSLGRGRGVNIQYF.

The chain carries TRBV12-3 or TRBV12-4 and TRBJ1-1, with D possibly TRBD1 on 6 matching bases. CDR3 length: 16 residues. V was pared by 3 bases and J by 0 bases, with 14 bases between. The CDR3 DNA follows: TGTGCCAGCAGTTTTGAGGCGGGGGCGGTGAACACTGAAGCTTTCTTT. Its translation is CASSFEAGAVNTEAFF.

This clonotype appeared a few times. The V gene is TRBV7-2, the J gene TRBJ2-1; 8 positions match TRBD2. The CDR3 covers 15 residues. Germline V lookup: CDR1 SGHTA, CDR2 FQGNSA. The junction had 4 bases not matched to a gene; V was cut back by 2 bases and J by 4 bases. CDR3 sequence: CASSLRRGEYNEQFF. The CDR3 DNA reads as TGTGCCAGCAGCTTAAGGCGGGGGGAGTACAATGAGCAGTTCTTC. Based on the CDR3 plus reference TRBV7-2 and TRBJ2-1, the full variable domain is GAGVSQSPSNKVTEKGKDVELRCDPISGHTALYWYRQSLGQGLEFLIYFQGNSAPDKSGLPSDRFSAERTGGSVSTLTIQRTQQEDSAVYLCASSLRRGEYNEQFFGPGTRLTVL.

This clonotype was counted only a few times. The CDR3 DNA follows: TGTGCCAGCAGCTTCGGGACAGTGGACACCTACGAGCAGTACGTC. It specifies CASSFGTVDTYEQYV. The chain links TRBV6-6 to TRBJ2-7; TRBD1 matches at 7 bases. This CDR3 is built from 15 residues. From germline, CDR1 is MNHNY and CDR2 SVGAGI (reference sequence). Unmatched junction bases numbered 10, after V lost 6 bases and J lost 2 bases.

The CDR3 DNA reads as TGCGCCAGCAGCCTCCCTGTAGCCTTAAGGGGTGGCTACACCTTC. Translating it yields CASSLPVALRGGYTF. The chain couples TRBV23-1 to TRBJ1-2; perhaps TRBD1 as D (5 bases). TRBV23-1 carries the ORF label, with uncertain function. Between the trimmed V and J ends, which lost 6 bases and 7 bases, there was a span of 21 bases. The CDR3 runs 15 residues.

A few counts support this clonotype. The CDR3 DNA sequence: TGTGCCATCAGTGTGGGGGAGACAGGGTATCAAGCTTTCTTT. It is translated as CAISVGETGYQAFF. The chain combines TRBV10-3 with TRBJ1-1, with 7 bases matching TRBD1. The ends lost 4 bases at V and 9 bases at J; junction bases unmatched: 11. This CDR3 is 14 amino acids long. Germline-derived CDR1 and CDR2 are ENHRY and SYGVKD.

This clonotype was seen more than once but under ten times. The rearrangement links TRBV2 to TRBJ2-3, with D unclear. Trimming cost V 3 bases and J 6 bases, with 10 bases left between them. The CDR3 extends over 13 amino acids. The germline V gene has CDR1 SNHLY and CDR2 FYNNEI. In DNA, the CDR3 is TGTGCCAGCAGTGAGTGGACGGCCGATACGCAGTATTTT. Protein product: CASSEWTADTQYF.

This clonotype was recorded at least ten times. The genes are TRBV7-6 and TRBJ2-3; tentatively, D is TRBD1 or TRBD2 (6 bases each). Trimming took off 5 bases at V and 0 bases at J, with 12 bases between the two ends. The germline gives CDR1 SGHVS, CDR2 FNYEAQ. This CDR3 region has 15 residues. CDR3: CASSPGGPSTDTQYF. CDR3 DNA sequence: TGTGCCAGCAGCCCCGGGGGCCCCAGCACAGATACGCAGTATTTT.

In the case of this clonotype: A single base separates this from a much larger clone, so it may be a read error. The chain is built from TRBV6-2 or TRBV6-3 and TRBJ2-2; D gene ambiguous. The germline V gene has CDR1 MNHEY and CDR2 SVGEGT. This CDR3 spans 13 amino acids. The ends were cut back, 5 bases at V and 7 bases at J, with 11 bases in the middle. The CDR3 DNA sequence: TGTGCCAGCAGTGCTTCGGTGGTCGGGGAGCTGTTTTTT. Amino acid sequence: CASSASVVGELFF.

This clonotype was observed a handful of times. The chain is built from TRBV5-5 and TRBJ2-7; no clear D gene. The ends were cut back, 4 bases at V and 5 bases at J, with 10 bases in the middle. CDR1 and CDR2 (germline): SGHKS, YYEKEE (reference sequence). This CDR3 contains 12 residues. CDR3 DNA: TGTGCCAGCAGCCAGTCACCCCACGAGCAGTACTTC. Its translation: CASSQSPHEQYF.

This clonotype was seen many times. This sequence joins TRBV7-2 and TRBJ2-7; D ambiguous. CDR3 length: 15 residues. V lost 5 bases and J lost 0, with 14 bases in between. Germline V gene sequence: CDR1 SGHTA, CDR2 FQGNSA. In DNA form, the CDR3 reads TGTGCCAGCAGCCCGGTCGGCCGGAGCTCCTACGAGCAGTACGTC. Translated, it gives CASSPVGRSSYEQYV.

V gene TRBV6-8 combines with J gene TRBJ1-1; 8 nucleotides agree with TRBD1. Germline V gene sequence: CDR1 MNHGY, CDR2 SAAAGT. V trimming: 0 bases; J trimming: 8 bases; junction bases outside the gene matches: 14. The length of the CDR3 is 17 residues. CDR3 amino acids: CASSYSRNYGTGSEAFF. In nucleotides, the CDR3 is TGTGCCAGCAGTTACTCAAGAAATTACGGGACAGGTTCGGAAGCTTTCTTT.

This clonotype was picked up many times. The chain joins TRBV7-2 to TRBJ1-3; D is unclear. This CDR3 contains 14 residues. V was pared by 3 bases and J by 4 bases, with 10 bases between. Germline V gives CDR1 SGHTA, CDR2 FQGNSA. This CDR3 reads CASSFTKTGNTIYF. CDR3 bases: TGTGCCAGCAGCTTCACAAAAACGGGAAACACCATATATTTT.

This clonotype was detected a few times. The chain combines TRBV6-2 or TRBV6-3 with TRBJ1-5, with D tentatively TRBD1 (6 bases). Deletions cut 5 bases from V and 4 bases from J, with 15 bases between. CDR3 length equals 15 residues. Germline-derived CDR1 and CDR2 are MNHEY and SVGEGT. The CDR3 region has the DNA TGTGCCAGCAGTCAAAGGGGGGCGCGGAATCAGCCCCAGCATTTT. It translates to CASSQRGARNQPQHF.

In this sample, this clonotype turned up a few times. The V gene is TRBV27, the J gene TRBJ2-1; no clear D gene. The CDR3 covers 12 residues. Germline V gene lookup returns CDR1 MNHEY and CDR2 SMNVEV (reference sequence). Deletions cut 3 bases from V and 10 bases from J, with 10 bases between. The CDR3 DNA reads as TGTGCCAGCAGTTTTCCCCGTGGGGAGCAGTTCTTC. It specifies CASSFPRGEQFF.

This clonotype was seen repeatedly, ten times or more. V gene TRBV28 combines with J gene TRBJ2-7; the match to TRBD1 covers 10 bases. The CDR3 has 14 residues. Per the germline V gene, CDR1 is MDHEN and CDR2 is SYDVKM. V lost 6 bases to trimming and J lost 0 bases; unmatched junction nucleotides: 2. The CDR3 DNA follows: TGTGCCAGCAGCAGGACAGGGGGCTCCTACGAGCAGTACGTC. Amino acids: CASSRTGGSYEQYV.

This clonotype was observed a few times. The chain recombines TRBV7-9 with TRBJ2-3, with TRBD2 as a possible D gene (6 bases). V lost 6 bases to trimming and J lost 10 bases, with 20 bases between them. Germline lookup yields CDR1 SEHNR and CDR2 FQNEAQ (reference sequence). This CDR3 is 14 amino acids long. This CDR3 is CASSYPPGGFSQYF. CDR3 nucleotides: TGTGCCAGCAGTTACCCTCCCGGGGGTTTCTCGCAGTATTTT. Combining the CDR3 with reference TRBV7-9 and TRBJ2-3 gives the whole variable domain DTGVSQNPRHKITKRGQNVTFRCDPISEHNRLYWYRQTLGQGPEFLTYFQNEAQLEKSRLLSDRFSAERPKGSFSTLEIQRTEQGDSAMYLCASSYPPGGFSQYFGPGTRLTVL.

This clonotype has more than one count but fewer than ten. The gene calls are TRBV5-1 and TRBJ2-1; D unclear. This CDR3 has 15 residues. Germline V gene data show CDR1 as SGHRS and CDR2 as YFSETQ. V lost 4 bases and J 0 bases, leaving 11 bases between the germline ends. CDR3 nucleotide sequence: TGCGCCAGCAGCAGCCTCCCCAGCTCCTACAATGAGCAGTTCTTC. Its protein product is CASSSLPSSYNEQFF.

A few counts support this clonotype. The chain has TRBV20-1 and TRBJ2-2; tentatively, D is TRBD2 (7 bases). Per the germline V gene, CDR1 is DFQATT and CDR2 is SNEGSKA (reference sequence). The V and J ends lost 3 bases and 1 base respectively, with 21 bases between them. There are 18 residues in the CDR3. CDR3: CSASSLFVGGQNTGELFF. For the CDR3, the DNA is TGCAGTGCTAGCTCCTTATTCGTGGGGGGGCAGAACACCGGGGAGCTGTTTTTT.

The J gene is TRBJ1-1, the V gene TRBV7-2; 8 bases map to TRBD1. Trimming removed 2 bases from V and 1 base from J; junction bases left unmatched: 6. CDR3 length: 16 amino acids. Per germline, CDR1 SGHTA and CDR2 FQGNSA. The CDR3 spells CASSLPSGTGNTEAFF. The CDR3 DNA sequence: TGTGCCAGCAGCTTACCCTCCGGGACAGGGAACACTGAAGCTTTCTTT. Using reference TRBV7-2 and TRBJ1-1 for the parts outside the CDR3, the full variable domain is GAGVSQSPSNKVTEKGKDVELRCDPISGHTALYWYRQSLGQGLEFLIYFQGNSAPDKSGLPSDRFSAERTGGSVSTLTIQRTQQEDSAVYLCASSLPSGTGNTEAFFGQGTRLTVV.

CDR3 sequence reads: CSARHIDSPLHF. DNA for the CDR3: TGCAGTGCGCGACATATAGATTCACCCCTCCACTTT. This chain joins TRBV20-1 and TRBJ1-6; D gene unclear. Germline V CDR1 and CDR2: DFQATT, SNEGSKA (reference sequence). Trimming removed 6 bases from V and 8 bases from J, with 11 bases in between. The CDR3 contains 12 residues.